Following are 20 T cell receptor beta chains from one sample sequenced in a study of neurological immune-mediated disorders. TCRdb passed the 5' RACE reads through MiXCR, listing each CDR3 protein once. Among 55,000 to 70,000 distinct CDR3 sequences listed, 4% to 6% were seen once. The sequencing sample was made of PBMCs. Every receptor here comes from a woman in her 50s with multiple sclerosis.

The V gene is TRBV7-2, the J gene TRBJ1-2; 9 bases map to TRBD1. V lost 1 base to trimming and J lost 1 base; unmatched junction nucleotides: 4. CDR1 and CDR2 (germline): SGHTA, FQGNSA. This CDR3 spans 16 amino acids. The CDR3 region has the DNA TGTGCCAGCAGCTTAGAGAGGACAGGGGTTAACTATGGCTACACCTTC. Translated, it gives CASSLERTGVNYGYTF.

This clonotype was found many times. This rearrangement joins TRBV29-1 to TRBJ2-5, with D possibly TRBD2 on 5 matching bases. With 6 bases removed from V and 2 bases from J, the gap between germline ends came to 10 bases. CDR1 is SQVTM, CDR2 ANQGSEA, per germline. This CDR3 region has 12 residues. The CDR3 sequence is CSVASGQETQYF. CDR3 nucleotide sequence: TGCAGCGTGGCCTCGGGGCAAGAGACCCAGTACTTC.

This clonotype was counted ten times or more. The chain employs TRBV4-1 and TRBJ1-5; TRBD1 aligns across 7 bases. J was trimmed by 0 bases and V by 4 bases; bases with no gene match: 3. This CDR3 region has 15 residues. Germline CDR1 reads MGHRA; CDR2 reads YSYEKL. CDR3 DNA: TGCGCCAGCAGCCCTCAGGGGGGTAGCAATCAGCCCCAGCATTTT. Translated, it gives CASSPQGGSNQPQHF.

In its sample, this clonotype was seen a few times. One end of the junction varies from germline; a read error may be responsible. The V and J genes are TRBV5-4 and TRBJ1-6, with D hard to call. Germline V CDR1 and CDR2: SGHNT, YYREEE (reference sequence). This CDR3 has 14 residues. CDR3 loop: CASSREQSNSPLNF. DNA of the CDR3: TGTGCCAGCAGCCGAGAACAGAGTAATTCACCCCTCAACTTT. Together with reference TRBV5-4 and TRBJ1-6, the CDR3 gives the full variable domain: ETGVTQSPTHLIKTRGQQVTLRCSSQSGHNTVSWYQQALGQGPQFIFQYYREEENGRGNFPPRFSGLQFPNYSSELNVNALELDDSALYLCASSREQSNSPLNFGNGTRLTVT.

In its sample, this clonotype was seen many times. J is TRBJ2-2 and V is TRBV7-2; D is perhaps TRBD1 or TRBD2 (5 bases each). The CDR3 spans 17 residues. Germline lookup yields CDR1 SGHTA and CDR2 FQGNSA. With 5 bases removed from V and 7 bases from J, the gap between germline ends came to 23 bases. The CDR3 DNA follows: TGTGCCAGCAGCGCAGGGCAGGGACGGGTCGCAAGCGGGGAGCTGTTTTTT. Protein: CASSAGQGRVASGELFF.

The sample holds many counts of this clonotype. Just one base apart from a much larger clone, this may be a read error. The V call is TRBV28, the J call TRBJ2-4; 8 nucleotides line up with TRBD2. The length of the CDR3 is 13 residues. Trimming at V came to 5 bases and at J to 12 bases, leaving 9 bases not matched to a gene. Germline CDR1 MDHEN, CDR2 SYDVKM. DNA for the CDR3: TGTGCCAGCAGTCCCACGGGGGGGATGGATCAGTACTTC. Translated, it gives CASSPTGGMDQYF.

At least ten counts were recorded for this clonotype. The chain carries TRBV20-1 and TRBJ2-7; D might be TRBD2 (6 bases). The germline CDR1 and CDR2 sequences are DFQATT and SNEGSKA (reference sequence). The CDR3 extends over 14 amino acids. Between the trimmed V and J ends, which lost 6 bases and 2 bases, there was a span of 17 bases. The CDR3, as DNA: TGCAGTGCCCCTGTCCCGGGGACTCCCTACGAGCAGTACTTC. Amino acids: CSAPVPGTPYEQYF.

Concerning this clonotype itself: A much bigger clone sits one base away, suggesting this may be a read error. V usage is TRBV29-1 and J usage is TRBJ2-2, with 8 bases fitting TRBD2. Germline V lookup: CDR1 SQVTM, CDR2 ANQGSEA. The CDR3 sequence is 13 residues long. The CDR3 nucleotides read TGCAGCGTTACGGGAGGGGACACCGGGGAGCCGTTTTTT. Translation gives CSVTGGDTGEPFF.

This clonotype was seen many times. In DNA, the CDR3 is TGCGCCAGCAGCCCTACTCCGGGACAGAAGTATGGCTACACCTTC. Its protein is CASSPTPGQKYGYTF. The chain employs TRBV5-1 and TRBJ1-2, with 7 nucleotides matching TRBD1. There are 15 residues in the CDR3. The V segment lost 4 bases and the J segment 5 bases; nucleotides outside the gene matches: 11. CDR1 and CDR2 (germline): SGHRS, YFSETQ.

Many counts were recorded for this clonotype. The chain joins TRBV20-1 to TRBJ2-2; unclear D gene. This CDR3 region has 14 residues. Germline CDR1 DFQATT, CDR2 SNEGSKA (reference sequence). V shed 1 base and J shed 3 bases, with 9 bases lying between them. The CDR3 protein is CSARVELHTGELFF. DNA for the CDR3: TGCAGTGCTAGAGTTGAGCTACACACCGGGGAGCTGTTTTTT.

This clonotype was seen repeatedly, ten times or more. This chain joins TRBV24-1 and TRBJ1-2; 8 bases line up with TRBD1. Germline assignment: CDR1 KGHDR and CDR2 SFDVKD. Unmatched junction bases numbered 3, after V lost 4 bases and J lost 3 bases. The CDR3 is made up of 14 amino acids. DNA for the CDR3: TGTGCCACCAGTGACCCGACAGGGGACTATGGCTACACCTTC. This gives the protein CATSDPTGDYGYTF.

This clonotype was counted ten times or more. J is TRBJ2-1 and V is TRBV20-1; D is perhaps TRBD2 (6 bases). V lost 3 bases, J lost 3 bases, and 15 bases lay in between. The CDR3 extends over 15 amino acids. Germline values: CDR1 DFQATT, CDR2 SNEGSKA (reference sequence). The CDR3 DNA follows: TGCAGTGCTAGCTGGGGGGAGCGGAGCTACAATGAGCAGTTCTTC. Protein sequence: CSASWGERSYNEQFF.

This clonotype was detected many times. V gene TRBV12-3 or TRBV12-4 combines with J gene TRBJ2-1; the D gene could be TRBD1 or TRBD2 (5 bases each). Trimming stripped 5 bases from V and 8 bases from J, with 16 bases between. There are 14 residues in the CDR3. In DNA form, the CDR3 reads TGTGCCAGCAGTCGACTCCCCGGGGCGGATGAGCAGTTCTTC. Protein product: CASSRLPGADEQFF.

This clonotype occurred many times. This CDR3 is CASSQKPDGGPPHGYTF. For the CDR3, the DNA is TGCGCCAGCAGCCAAAAACCGGACGGGGGGCCGCCCCATGGCTACACCTTC. This chain joins TRBV4-1 and TRBJ1-2; D is perhaps TRBD1 (6 bases). The V and J ends lost 2 bases and 6 bases respectively, with 22 bases between them. Germline assignment: CDR1 MGHRA and CDR2 YSYEKL. CDR3 length: 17 residues.

In its sample, this clonotype was seen many times. This rearrangement joins TRBV20-1 to TRBJ1-2; TRBD1 matches at 8 bases. Looked up from germline, CDR1 is DFQATT and CDR2 is SNEGSKA (reference sequence). The ends lost 6 bases at V and 4 bases at J; junction bases unmatched: 10. The CDR3 loop spans 14 amino acids. The CDR3 sequence: CSASSGQVAYGYTF. CDR3 DNA: TGCAGTGCGAGTTCGGGACAGGTGGCCTATGGCTACACCTTC.

There are many counts of this clonotype. The chain joins TRBV9 to TRBJ1-1; D call uncertain. There are 14 residues in the CDR3. The V gene lost 0 bases and the J gene lost 1 base, with 7 bases spanning the gap. Germline V gene sequence: CDR1 SGDLS, CDR2 YYNGEE. The CDR3 DNA reads TGTGCCAGCAGCGTAGCTCCGGGGAACACTGAAGCTTTCTTT. Its translation is CASSVAPGNTEAFF.

V is TRBV19 and J is TRBJ2-3, with 9 bases identical to TRBD2. This CDR3 has 15 amino acids. With V trimmed by 9 bases and J by 4 bases, 11 bases remained unmatched. Per the germline V gene, CDR1 is LNHDA and CDR2 is SQIVND (reference sequence). The CDR3 reads CASCPSGVGADTQYF. CDR3 bases: TGTGCCAGCTGTCCTAGCGGGGTGGGGGCAGATACGCAGTATTTT.

Note on this clonotype: A read error may explain this, as a much larger clone is one base away. V usage is TRBV28 and J usage is TRBJ2-4; the D is unclear. The CDR3 spans 13 residues. Germline assignment: CDR1 MDHEN and CDR2 SYDVKM. The CDR3 DNA is TGTGCCAGCACCGCCCCAGCCAAAAAAATTCAGTACTTC. As protein: CASTAPAKKIQYF. The full variable domain, with the rest looked up from reference TRBV28 and TRBJ2-4, is DVKVTQSSRYLVKRTGEKVFLECVQDMDHENMFWYRQDPGLGLRLIYFSYDVKMKEKGDIPEGYSVSREKKERFSLILESASTNQTSMYLCASTAPAKKIQYFGAGTRLSVL.

This clonotype has a count of ten or more. V usage is TRBV5-1 and J usage is TRBJ2-1; 11 bases fit TRBD2. Trimming removed 3 bases from V and 4 bases from J; junction bases left unmatched: 3. This CDR3 comprises 15 residues. Per the germline V gene, CDR1 is SGHRS and CDR2 is YFSETQ. CDR3 region: CASSSGTSGYNEQFF. The CDR3 DNA reads as TGCGCCAGCAGCTCCGGGACTAGCGGATACAATGAGCAGTTCTTC.

This clonotype was picked up many times. J is TRBJ2-1 and V is TRBV5-1; D is uncertain. There are 16 residues in the CDR3. Germline CDR1 and CDR2: SGHRS and YFSETQ. Trimming took off 1 base at V and 4 bases at J, with 15 bases between the two ends. The CDR3 nucleotides are TGCGCCAGCAGCTTGTATGTCGAGACCAAGTACAATGAGCAGTTCTTC. This gives the protein CASSLYVETKYNEQFF.